What follows is one T cell receptor beta chain and its context. Antigen unknown. The entry originates in a study of beta chain features in type 1 diabetes. Trimming at V came to 5 bases and at J to 1 base, leaving 4 bases not matched to a gene. The CDR3 runs 14 residues. Germline loops: CDR1 SEHNR, CDR2 FQNEAQ (reference sequence). Study outcomes and limitations: TCRB CDR3 length was moderately but significantly reduced in all four CD4+ subsets of Type 1 diabetes patients.

Donors contributed one heparinised blood draw apiece, averaging about 110 mL. Sorting that relied on CD45RO/CCR7/CD25/CD127/CD95/CD27 yielded CD4+ naive, central memory, regulatory and stem cell-like memory cells. Expressed TCRB transcripts were sequenced after all isolated RNA was converted to cDNA. Naive, central memory and regulatory T cell samples came to a mean of approximately 3.57 million reads. TCRdb keeps only in-frame clones here, not all; method: immunoSEQ multiplex PCR. The sample shows roughly 700,000 clones, around an eighth of them seen only once. The receptor's source is a man aged 18 to 29 with type 1 diabetes. The gene calls are TRBV7-9 and TRBJ1-2, with TRBD1 identical over 7 bases. Sequenced: naive CD4+ T cells from blood. The CDR3 here is CASSNRGNNYGYTF. CDR3 nucleotide sequence: TGTGCCAGCAGCAACAGGGGAAATAACTATGGCTACACCTTC.